The 7 T cell receptor beta chains in this list originate from one sample, sequenced in a study of T-cell reconstitution after alpha-beta-depleted transplantation in children. Construction of the TCRbeta library involved unique molecular identifiers. TCRdb recomputed calls from the PCR reads with MiXCR, one row per CDR3 protein. The sample records a few hundred thousand distinct CDR3 sequences, approximately 13% being singletons. The sequencing here drew on PBMCs, mostly from graft donor cells, taken 360 days after TCRalphabeta/CD19-depleted stem cell transplant. The receptor source for this set is a male patient under 18 who had a stem cell transplant for acute myeloid leukemia, so the T cells may come from the graft donor.

The rearrangement links TRBV6-2 or TRBV6-3 to TRBJ2-5; 12 nucleotides agree with TRBD2. CDR1 is MNHEY, CDR2 SVGEGT, per germline. This CDR3 spans 16 amino acids. Trimming at V came to 2 bases and at J to 5 bases, leaving 6 bases not matched to a gene. The CDR3 sequence: CASSYPSGRAWETQYF. CDR3 bases: TGTGCCAGCAGTTACCCTAGCGGGAGGGCCTGGGAGACCCAGTACTTC.

The chain joins TRBV12-3 or TRBV12-4 to TRBJ1-2, with 11 bases matching TRBD1. The V gene end was trimmed by 7 bases and the J gene end by 2 bases; junction bases not matched to a gene: 9. This CDR3 comprises 16 residues. The CDR3 nucleotides are TGTGCCAGCACCATGGACAGGGGGCTCTTCAACTATGGCTACACCTTC. Translation: CASTMDRGLFNYGYTF.

The chain uses TRBV28 and TRBJ1-2, with a possible D match to TRBD1 (5 bases). V was trimmed by 4 bases and J by 4 bases, leaving 16 bases between them. CDR3 length equals 15 residues. The germline gives CDR1 MDHEN, CDR2 SYDVKM. CDR3 region: CASSSYGGYGYGYTF. DNA of the CDR3: TGTGCCAGCAGTTCTTACGGGGGGTATGGCTATGGCTACACCTTC.

This clonotype came up a few times. J is TRBJ2-5 and V is TRBV7-9; D not certain. Germline V gene sequence: CDR1 SEHNR, CDR2 FQNEAQ (reference sequence). The CDR3 sequence is 14 residues long. V lost 4 bases, J lost 6 bases, and 15 bases lay in between. CDR3 sequence reads: CASSSAGSHQTQYF. CDR3 sequence (DNA): TGTGCCAGCAGCTCCGCCGGCAGTCACCAGACCCAGTACTTC. Filled out from reference TRBV7-9 and TRBJ2-5, the complete variable domain reads DTGVSQNPRHKITKRGQNVTFRCDPISEHNRLYWYRQTLGQGPEFLTYFQNEAQLEKSRLLSDRFSAERPKGSFSTLEIQRTEQGDSAMYLCASSSAGSHQTQYFGPGTRLLVL.

The sample holds a few counts of this clonotype. The CDR3 bases are TGTGCCAGCAGCCTTTTTGGGGGGGGCGACTACGAGCAGTACTTC. Protein: CASSLFGGGDYEQYF. The chain has TRBV7-9 and TRBJ2-7, with D possibly matching TRBD2 (7 bases). With 5 bases removed from V and 3 bases from J, the gap between germline ends came to 17 bases. The germline CDR1 and CDR2 sequences are SEHNR and FQNEAQ (reference sequence). CDR3 length equals 15 residues. The full variable domain, completed using reference TRBV7-9 and TRBJ2-7, is DTGVSQNPRHKITKRGQNVTFRCDPISEHNRLYWYRQTLGQGPEFLTYFQNEAQLEKSRLLSDRFSAERPKGSFSTLEIQRTEQGDSAMYLCASSLFGGGDYEQYFGPGTRLTVT.

This clonotype has more than one count but fewer than ten. The chain joins TRBV4-2 to TRBJ2-7; 7 nucleotides line up with TRBD1. V lost 3 bases and J lost 3; bases outside the gene matches: 2. CDR3 size: 13 residues. CDR1 and CDR2 (germline): LGHNA, YNFKEQ. The CDR3 protein is CASSHGQDYEQYF. DNA of the CDR3: TGTGCCAGCAGCCACGGACAGGACTACGAGCAGTACTTC.

The V call is TRBV27, the J call TRBJ1-5, with 9 bases identical to TRBD1. The CDR3 totals 18 residues. With V trimmed by 5 bases and J by 2 bases, 13 bases remained unmatched. Germline CDR1 is MNHEY and CDR2 is SMNVEV (reference sequence). CDR3 loop: CASSARCPGTGCNQPQHF. CDR3 bases: TGTGCCAGCAGTGCCCGATGCCCGGGGACAGGGTGCAATCAGCCCCAGCATTTT.